The following is a TCR beta chain sequence with its context. This CDR3 spans 14 amino acids. Germline-derived CDR1 and CDR2 are SNHLY and FYNNEI. V was shortened by 6 bases and J by 6 bases, with 18 bases between the two germline ends. These data originate in a study of blood T cell repertoires in COVID-19. Study summary: COVID-19 samples, acute and convalescent, were from the United States, Italy and Spain.

In the original workflow: The assay estimated nucleated cells by amplifying reference gene primers. Generated by immunoSEQ multiplex PCR, the TCRdb table keeps only in-frame clones and is missing some. Clone size and the V and J calls come from that table; the DNA yielded D and trimming. The table has 150,000 to 200,000 clones, over 75% seen once. The study drew participants aged about 18 to 89 years from around 24 US areas. Clinical history as reported by participants underpinned cohort assignment. The sample taken for sequencing was PBMCs or T cells enriched from blood (not recorded which). The sequence was obtained from a woman aged 18-35 years who had recovered from COVID-19. The rearrangement joins TRBV2 to TRBJ2-7; possible D gene TRBD1, 6 bases. This CDR3 reads CASRSGTTSGEQYF. As DNA, the CDR3 is TGTGCCAGCAGATCCGGGACAACCTCGGGCGAGCAGTACTTC.